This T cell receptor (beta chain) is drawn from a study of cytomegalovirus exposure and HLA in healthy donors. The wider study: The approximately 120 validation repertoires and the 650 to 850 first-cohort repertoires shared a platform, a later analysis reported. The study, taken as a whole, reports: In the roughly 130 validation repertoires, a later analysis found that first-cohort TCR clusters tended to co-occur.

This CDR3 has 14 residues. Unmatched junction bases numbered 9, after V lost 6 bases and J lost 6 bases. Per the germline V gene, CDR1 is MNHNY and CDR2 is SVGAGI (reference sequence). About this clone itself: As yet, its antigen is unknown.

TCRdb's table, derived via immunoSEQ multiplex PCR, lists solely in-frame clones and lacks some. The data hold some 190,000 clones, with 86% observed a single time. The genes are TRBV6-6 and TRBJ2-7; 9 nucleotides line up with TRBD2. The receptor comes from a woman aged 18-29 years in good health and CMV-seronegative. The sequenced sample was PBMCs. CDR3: CASRAGGGAGEQYF. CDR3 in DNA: TGTGCCAGCAGAGCGGGGGGTGGGGCGGGCGAGCAGTACTTC.